Shown below are 4 T cell receptor beta chains from a single sample sequenced in a study of T cells after yellow fever vaccination. TCRdb fed the 5' RACE reads into MiXCR, producing one record per CDR3 protein. The sample records some 500,000 distinct CDR3 sequences, roughly 12% being singletons. The sample in question was PBMCs, obtained on the day of the yellow fever booster vaccination. The receptors originated from a man aged 30 to 45 who received the YFV17D yellow fever vaccine.

This clonotype was picked up a small number of times. The chain combines TRBV5-6 with TRBJ2-1; 7 bases are shared with TRBD1. The V and J ends lost 1 base and 1 base, in that order; junction bases with no gene match: 5. From germline, CDR1 is SGHDT and CDR2 YYEEEE. The CDR3 runs to 16 residues. The CDR3 DNA is TGTGCCAGCAGCTTGAGGCAGGGGGAGTCCTACAATGAGCAGTTCTTC. Encoded protein: CASSLRQGESYNEQFF. The variable domain in full, completed from reference TRBV5-6 and TRBJ2-1, reads DAGVTQSPTHLIKTRGQQVTLRCSPKSGHDTVSWYQQALGQGPQFIFQYYEEEERQRGNFPDRFSGHQFPNYSSELNVNALLLGDSALYLCASSLRQGESYNEQFFGPGTRLTVL.

This clonotype was observed a handful of times. J is TRBJ1-2 and V is TRBV7-2; no definite D call. This CDR3 region has 13 residues. Deletions cut 1 base from V and 7 bases from J, with 10 bases between. Germline assignment: CDR1 SGHTA and CDR2 FQGNSA. DNA of the CDR3: TGTGCCAGCAGCTTAGGTCGAGGTAGTGGCTACACCTTC. It is translated as CASSLGRGSGYTF.

This chain uses TRBV12-2 with TRBJ1-1; the table's D call, TRBD1, has no DNA check behind it. TRBV12-2 is annotated as a pseudogene. The CDR3 is 13 amino acids. DNA for the CDR3: TGTGCTCCCCTTGGGGGGCTCTACACTGAAGCTTTCTTT. This codes for CAPLGGLYTEAFF.

The chain employs TRBV7-9 and TRBJ2-1; either TRBD1 or TRBD2 may fit D (5 bases each). This CDR3 is 14 amino acids long. CDR1 SEHNR and CDR2 FQNEAQ come from the germline V gene (reference sequence). Trimming removed 3 bases from V and 8 bases from J, with 14 bases in between. Here the CDR3 reads CASSLGLGDDEQFF. Here the CDR3 DNA reads TGTGCCAGCAGCTTGGGCCTCGGGGACGATGAGCAGTTCTTC.